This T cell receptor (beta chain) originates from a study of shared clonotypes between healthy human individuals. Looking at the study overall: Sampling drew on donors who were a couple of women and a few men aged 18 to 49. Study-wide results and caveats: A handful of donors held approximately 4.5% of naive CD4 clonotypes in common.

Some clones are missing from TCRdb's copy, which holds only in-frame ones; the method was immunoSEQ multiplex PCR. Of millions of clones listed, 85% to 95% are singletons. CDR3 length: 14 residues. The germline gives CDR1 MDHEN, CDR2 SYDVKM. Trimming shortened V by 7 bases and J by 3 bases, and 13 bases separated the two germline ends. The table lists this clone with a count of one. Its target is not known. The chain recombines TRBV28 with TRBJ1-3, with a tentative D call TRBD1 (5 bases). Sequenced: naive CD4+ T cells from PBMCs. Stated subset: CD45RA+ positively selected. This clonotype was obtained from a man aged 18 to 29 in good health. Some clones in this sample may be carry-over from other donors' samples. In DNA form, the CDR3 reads TGTGCCAGCACCCAGGGCAGCCTTGGAAACACCATATATTTT. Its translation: CASTQGSLGNTIYF.